Listed here is a single T cell receptor (beta chain). The CDR3 covers 21 residues. The V segment lost 6 bases and the J segment 0 bases; nucleotides outside the gene matches: 17. Germline V gene data show CDR1 as LNHDA and CDR2 as SQIVND (reference sequence). Cohort allocation depended upon clinical history that participants reported. Clones were read by immunoSEQ multiplex PCR, and TCRdb kept only the in-frame ones, dropping some. Seen here are fewer than 500,000 clones, around 87% observed once, and the top ten hold 1.3%. This sample was taken from a study of blood T cell repertoires in COVID-19. The sequence was obtained from a man aged 25-45 years who had recovered from COVID-19. Sample: PBMCs or T cells enriched from blood (not recorded which). The chain joins TRBV19 to TRBJ1-4, with 12 nucleotides matching TRBD1. This chain's CDR3 is CASRSGTGGRAGTATNEKLFF. The CDR3, as DNA: TGTGCCAGTAGATCCGGGACAGGGGGCCGGGCAGGCACCGCAACTAATGAAAAACTGTTTTTT.